One and the same sample provided the 21 T cell receptor beta chains below, sequenced in a study of shared clonotypes between healthy human individuals. Here immunoSEQ multiplex PCR was the method, and the copy in TCRdb shows in-frame clones only, minus some. Found here are roughly 600,000 clones, 98% of them singletons; the top ten hold 0.25% to 0.35%. Naive CD8 isolation took CD45RO-negative cells positively selected for CCR7 and excluded terminally differentiated effector memory CD45RA+ cells. The sequenced sample was naive CD8+ T cells sorted from blood. The source is a young man in good health.

The chain uses TRBV27 and TRBJ2-1, with 8 bases that match TRBD2. This CDR3 spans 13 amino acids. V was clipped by 4 bases and J by 6 bases; unmatched bases: 2. Germline CDR1 MNHEY, CDR2 SMNVEV (reference sequence). The DNA of the CDR3 is TGTGCCAGCAGTTCGGGGGGGGGCAATGAGCAGTTCTTC. This translates into CASSSGGGNEQFF.

The rearrangement uses TRBV4-1 and TRBJ1-1; the D gene is possibly TRBD1 (6 bases). This CDR3 spans 15 amino acids. Trimming stripped 1 base from V and 3 bases from J, with 12 bases between. Germline V CDR1 and CDR2: MGHRA, YSYEKL. The CDR3 spells CASSQGDMGYTEAFF. CDR3 DNA: TGCGCCAGCAGCCAAGGGGACATGGGTTACACTGAAGCTTTCTTT.

Of note for this clone: Other nucleotide sequences in the sample specify the same CDR3. The genes are TRBV29-1 and TRBJ1-1; D unclear. In germline, CDR1 is SQVTM, CDR2 ANQGSEA. The CDR3 has 12 residues. V was pared by 4 bases and J by 0 bases, with 6 bases between. The CDR3 here is CSVVPLNTEAFF. Written as DNA, the CDR3 is TGCAGCGTTGTACCCCTGAACACTGAAGCTTTCTTT.

In its sample, this clone was seen a few times. One end of the junction fails to match germline, which may point to a read error. The chain joins TRBV6-5 to TRBJ2-7; no definite D call. This CDR3 region has 11 residues. Germline values: CDR1 MNHEY, CDR2 SVGAGI. The CDR3 loop is CASSYSHEQYF. In DNA, the CDR3 is TGTGCCAGCAGTTACTCCCACGAGCAGTACTTC.

CDR3 bases: TGCGCCAGCAGTGGGACAGGGGAAGAGACCCAGTACTTC. The encoded protein is CASSGTGEETQYF. The genes are TRBV10-1 and TRBJ2-5, with 9 bases fitting TRBD1. Germline lookup yields CDR1 WNHNN and CDR2 SYGVQD (reference sequence). CDR3 length equals 13 residues. The trim removed 4 bases at V and 3 bases at J, leaving 0 bases unmatched.

The genes are TRBV11-2 and TRBJ2-5; D possibly uses TRBD1 or TRBD2 (5 bases each). There are 16 residues in the CDR3. Germline CDR1 SGHAT, CDR2 FQNNGV. V was clipped by 5 bases and J by 5 bases, with 21 bases between them. Written as DNA, the CDR3 is TGTGCCAGCAGCCCTACCTTGGGGGAGCTGGGGGAGACCCAGTACTTC. This codes for CASSPTLGELGETQYF.

The chain recombines TRBV10-3 with TRBJ2-2; D might be TRBD1 (6 bases). Germline CDR1 ENHRY, CDR2 SYGVKD. The CDR3 covers 13 residues. Trimming stripped 10 bases from V and 1 base from J, with 10 bases between. The CDR3 region is CATADRNTGELFF. CDR3 DNA sequence: TGTGCCACCGCGGACAGGAACACCGGGGAGCTGTTTTTT.

V usage is TRBV11-2 and J usage is TRBJ2-7; 10 bases match TRBD2. CDR1 and CDR2 from the germline V gene are SGHAT and FQNNGV. Trimming cost V 4 bases and J 3 bases; bases outside gene matches: 9. This CDR3 region has 16 residues. The DNA for the CDR3 is TGTGCCAGCAGCTCGTCCGGGACTAGCGCCAACTACGAGCAGTACTTC. Residues: CASSSSGTSANYEQYF.

This chain uses TRBV9 with TRBJ1-1; tentative D call: TRBD1 (5 bases). V was trimmed by 2 bases and J by 5 bases, leaving 16 bases between them. Germline CDR1 reads SGDLS; CDR2 reads YYNGEE. The CDR3 covers 15 residues. The CDR3 sequence is CASSVGDAVVTEAFF. The CDR3 DNA reads TGTGCCAGCAGCGTGGGGGACGCGGTGGTGACTGAAGCTTTCTTT. The full variable domain, with the rest looked up from reference TRBV9 and TRBJ1-1, is DSGVTQTPKHLITATGQRVTLRCSPRSGDLSVYWYQQSLDQGLQFLIQYYNGEERAKGNILERFSAQQFPDLHSELNLSSLELGDSALYFCASSVGDAVVTEAFFGQGTRLTVV.

V usage is TRBV28 and J usage is TRBJ1-3; the D is unclear. Trimming took 5 bases from V and 3 from J, leaving 8 bases between them. From germline, CDR1 is MDHEN and CDR2 SYDVKM. The CDR3 spans 13 residues. CDR3 in amino acids: CASSLWHGNTIYF. The CDR3 DNA reads TGTGCCAGCAGTCTCTGGCATGGAAACACCATATATTTT.

This rearrangement joins TRBV5-1 to TRBJ2-1; 15 nucleotides line up with TRBD2. CDR1 is SGHRS, CDR2 YFSETQ, per germline. V was clipped by 0 bases and J by 5 bases; unmatched bases: 9. This CDR3 is 19 amino acids long. The CDR3 here is CASSLGTSGRARSNNEQFF. The CDR3 DNA is TGCGCCAGCAGCTTGGGGACTAGCGGGAGGGCCCGGTCAAACAATGAGCAGTTCTTC.

The chain carries TRBV6-5 and TRBJ1-2, with TRBD1 identical over 8 bases. The ends lost 0 bases at V and 7 bases at J; junction bases unmatched: 7. Germline CDR1 reads MNHEY; CDR2 reads SVGAGI. There are 15 residues in the CDR3. CDR3 in amino acids: CASSYSEQGEGGYTF. CDR3 DNA sequence: TGTGCCAGCAGTTACTCGGAACAGGGGGAGGGTGGCTACACCTTC.

The chain has TRBV10-1 and TRBJ2-7; no definite D call. Per the germline V gene, CDR1 is WNHNN and CDR2 is SYGVQD (reference sequence). V was clipped by 0 bases and J by 0 bases, with 6 bases between them. The CDR3 sequence is 14 residues long. The CDR3 sequence is CASSESGGSYEQYF. CDR3 in DNA: TGCGCCAGCAGTGAGTCAGGCGGCTCCTACGAGCAGTACTTC.

This chain links TRBV6-4 with TRBJ2-7; D not resolved. This CDR3 comprises 15 residues. Germline lookup yields CDR1 MRHNA and CDR2 SNTAGT. The V and J ends lost 2 bases and 0 bases respectively, with 11 bases between them. This CDR3 is CASSDRYRTSYEQYF. The CDR3 DNA follows: TGTGCCAGCAGTGACCGATACAGAACCTCCTACGAGCAGTACTTC.

The gene calls are TRBV9 and TRBJ2-2; D unclear. From germline, CDR1 is SGDLS and CDR2 YYNGEE. The CDR3 covers 12 residues. V lost 4 bases to trimming and J lost 9 bases, with 10 bases between them. Here the CDR3 reads CASSQVPRELFF. DNA of the CDR3: TGTGCCAGCAGCCAGGTGCCGAGGGAGCTGTTTTTT.

The chain couples TRBV4-1 to TRBJ1-4; TRBD1 is a possible D gene (5 bases). V gave up 3 bases and J gave up 5 bases, with 13 bases separating them. CDR3 length equals 15 residues. In germline, CDR1 is MGHRA, CDR2 YSYEKL. CDR3 residues: CASSHGGGGNEKLFF. The DNA of the CDR3 is TGCGCCAGCAGCCATGGGGGGGGAGGCAATGAAAAACTGTTTTTT.

The genes are TRBV14 and TRBJ2-5; D not certain. With 4 bases removed from V and 4 bases from J, the gap between germline ends came to 16 bases. Germline CDR1 SGHDN, CDR2 FVKESK. The CDR3 is 15 amino acids. The CDR3 sequence is CASSPNRGSLETQYF. CDR3 sequence (DNA): TGTGCCAGCAGCCCAAACCGAGGCAGTCTAGAGACCCAGTACTTC. The full variable domain, its missing parts supplied by reference TRBV14 and TRBJ2-5, is EAGVTQFPSHSVIEKGQTVTLRCDPISGHDNLYWYRRVMGKEIKFLLHFVKESKQDESGMPNNRFLAERTGGTYSTLKVQPAELEDSGVYFCASSPNRGSLETQYFGPGTRLLVL.

V usage is TRBV5-6 and J usage is TRBJ2-5; 8 nucleotides align to TRBD1. This CDR3 is built from 14 residues. Germline V CDR1 and CDR2: SGHDT, YYEEEE. V lost 4 bases to trimming and J lost 2 bases; unmatched junction nucleotides: 4. In DNA form, the CDR3 reads TGTGCCAGCAGCGCAGGGACAGGACAAGAGACCCAGTACTTC. Residues: CASSAGTGQETQYF.

The V call is TRBV19, the J call TRBJ2-1; 10 bases are shared with TRBD2. CDR1 is LNHDA, CDR2 SQIVND, per germline (reference sequence). The trim removed 10 bases at V and 9 bases at J, leaving 9 bases unmatched. The CDR3 totals 13 residues. CDR3 sequence (DNA): TGTGCCACAACTAGCGGGAAAGTGCGTGAGCAGTTCTTC. Its translation is CATTSGKVREQFF.

A note on this clone: Distinct nucleotide sequences in the sample also encode this CDR3. The chain has TRBV11-2 and TRBJ2-7, with D perhaps assigned TRBD1 or TRBD2 (5 bases each). With 1 base removed from V and 0 bases from J, the gap between germline ends came to 7 bases. Per germline, CDR1 SGHAT and CDR2 FQNNGV. The CDR3 has 14 amino acids. CDR3 sequence: CASSLVGRSYEQYF. DNA of the CDR3: TGTGCCAGCAGCTTAGTGGGACGCTCCTACGAGCAGTACTTC.

This chain links TRBV9 with TRBJ2-3; D not resolved. The length of the CDR3 is 14 residues. Germline V lookup: CDR1 SGDLS, CDR2 YYNGEE. Trimming left V 0 bases short and J 6 bases short, with 11 bases between. DNA of the CDR3: TGTGCCAGCAGCGTAGGTCGCAGTATGGATACGCAGTATTTT. Protein: CASSVGRSMDTQYF.